This T cell receptor beta chain appears in the sequencing data of a study of CD8+ T cells in alopecia areata (dated by TCRdb to 2017 to 2018). Concerning the study at large: The treated patients, all with moderate-to-severe alopecia areata, were enrolled in an open-label pilot trial of oral tofacitinib given at 5 to 10 mg twice daily. Tofacitinib was given for 6 to 18 months, followed by 6 months of follow-up off drug to assess delayed response and recurrence. Disease severity in treated patients was measured with the SALT score, which quantifies the percentage of affected scalp surface area. To study T cell clonal expansion in alopecia areata, the researchers applied high-throughput TCRbeta sequencing to both the C3H/HeJ mouse model and human patients. In humans, TCRbeta sequencing was performed on scalp tissue and on sorted CD4+ and CD8+ peripheral blood T cells from healthy controls and from patients with patchy or totalis/universalis alopecia areata. Tofacitinib-treated patients had biopsies at baseline and at 4 and 24 weeks of treatment, with a later scalp biopsy in several patients. Scalp clonality was compared across normal scalp (n=4), patchy alopecia areata scalp (n=8), and alopecia totalis/universalis scalp (n=8). RNA came from the PAXgene miRNA kit for fixed scalp, the miRNeasy kit for PBMCs, and the RNeasy kit for mouse skin. TCRbeta CDR3 regions were amplified by immunoSEQ multiplex PCR using 35 Vbeta forward and 13 Jbeta reverse primers.

The sample's time point label, in plain terms: 24 weeks on oral tofacitinib. The treatment or condition label here, explained by the study, means: oral pan-JAK inhibitor, 5-10 mg twice daily. Peripheral blood and lesional scalp punch biopsies were obtained from patients with alopecia areata. PBMCs were isolated by density centrifugation and stained for CD3, CD4 and CD8, after which CD4+ and CD8+ T cells were sorted on a FACSAria. Library prep was done by the immunoSEQ multiplex PCR assay. For TCR sequencing, RNA was extracted from every sample and reverse transcribed into cDNA to serve as template. First-strand cDNA was synthesized using SuperScript III with a 2:1 mix of oligo-dT and random hexamers. A synthetic immune receptor repertoire was used to assess amplification bias, and residual bias was removed computationally. The authors' pipeline ran thus. Raw reads were preprocessed to remove errors, and CDR3 was defined according to IMGT conventions as the region from the conserved cysteine to phenylalanine. Clonality was calculated as 1 minus Shannon entropy normalized by log2 of the number of productive unique TCRs. Whether each scalp clone was CD4 or CD8 was inferred by checking scalp TCRbeta sequences against the CD4 and CD8 repertoires from sorted blood. As stored in TCRdb, this immuneACCESS dataset retains in-frame rearrangements with V and J assigned. A fraction of the clones does not appear; measured against another copy, unresolved V genes explain less than half of the discrepancy, and the remainder lacks a known reason. V, J and clone size are taken as reported in that table, and D and trimming were inferred from the DNA itself. This sample lists around 270,000 clones; roughly 64% were detected once. The ten largest clonotypes hold under 2% of the sample.

About this clone: Its antigen remains unidentified. No much larger clonotype is one base removed from it; base qualities were not supplied.

CDR1 and CDR2 are drawn from the germline V gene: SQVTM, ANQGSEA. Trimming leaves V shorter by 7 bases and J shorter by 8 bases, with the junction holding 9 bases beyond the gene matches. The CDR3 runs 13 amino acids, cysteine and phenylalanine included. Of all the DNA, just the CDR3 is kept, 39 bases in frame from base 1. The research as a whole found: Higher clonality and more expanded CD8+ clones were observed in lesional scalp than in normal scalp, particularly in alopecia totalis/universalis, a finding suggestive of antigenic drive. Compared with mice, TCR sequences shared between patients were less clear, possibly partly because of HLA diversity across the patient population. The treated cohort was small, with a single nonresponder, so links between baseline CD8+ expansion and response need larger studies. Scalp clonality and the number of expanded CD8+ clones among the top 100 scalp clones were significantly decreased by tofacitinib. Unlike mouse skin, where gammadelta T cells dominate, normal human skin contains resident alphabeta T cells that get sequenced too, which complicates analysis of the scalp TCR repertoire. Many expanded lesional clones persisted in scalp and blood during tofacitinib treatment, which may partly explain relapse after stopping treatment.

The chain couples TRBV29-1 to TRBJ2-1, and 9 bases in between align with TRBD1. This TCR derives from a human donor with alopecia areata. Sequenced material: CD4+ T cells sorted from blood, taken at week 24, from a patient treated with tofacitinib. The CDR3 corresponds to CSGRDRVFHEQFF. The DNA is as follows: TGCAGCGGCCGGGACAGGGTGTTCCATGAGCAGTTCTTC.